The 17 T cell receptor beta chains below come from one sample, sequenced in a study of blood T cells in healthy people across ages (dated by TCRdb to 2013 to 2016). The method was 5' RACE. TCRdb lists the instrument as Illumina HiSeq 2500. A second PCR of about 7 to 12 cycles was run with a J-beta primer mix and a sample-barcoded 5' primer. TCRdb itself trimmed the public reads at Q25 with fastp, ran MiXCR and retained productive beta chains. Each CDR3 protein appears once, grouped with its most common genes and DNA. Present in this sample are under 950,000 distinct CDR3 sequences, about 20% of which were seen just once. The ten largest clonotypes hold roughly 22% of the sample. The sample consisted of blood. The source of these receptors is a man aged 65-85 years in good health.

V gene TRBV12-3 or TRBV12-4 combines with J gene TRBJ1-4; a weak D match, TRBD1 (5 bases). This CDR3 is 15 amino acids long. Between the trimmed V and J ends, which lost 5 bases and 3 bases, there was a span of 13 bases. CDR3 residues: CASSRSAGPNEKLFF. DNA for the CDR3: TGTGCCAGCAGTCGATCGGCAGGGCCTAATGAAAAACTGTTTTTT.

The chain employs TRBV12-3 or TRBV12-4 and TRBJ2-3; no reliable D call. The ends were cut back, 7 bases at V and 0 bases at J, with 17 bases in the middle. The CDR3 runs to 16 residues. The CDR3 region has the DNA TGTGCCAGCACCTCTGGTGTGGGGATTAGCACAGATACGCAGTATTTT. This codes for CASTSGVGISTDTQYF.

This clonotype was observed at least ten times. The chain joins TRBV6-5 to TRBJ1-2; D unresolved. CDR1 is MNHEY and CDR2 is SVGAGI in the germline V gene. The CDR3 is 15 residues long. Trimming removed 9 bases at V and 1 base at J, with 18 bases between. CDR3 in amino acids: CASCEDRTDNYGYTF. The CDR3 DNA is TGTGCCAGTTGTGAGGACCGGACGGATAACTATGGCTACACCTTC.

This clonotype appeared a few times. The chain has TRBV12-3 or TRBV12-4 and TRBJ1-2, with TRBD1 matching 9 bases. With 5 bases clipped from V and 7 bases from J, the junction kept 8 bases outside the gene matches. This CDR3 is 14 amino acids long. The CDR3 nucleotides read TGTGCCAGCAGTCCGGGGACAGGGTCAGGTGGCTACACCTTC. It specifies CASSPGTGSGGYTF.

CDR3 nucleotides: TGTGCCAGCACTGGCGGGGCGCACAATGAGCAGTTCTTC. It is translated as CASTGGAHNEQFF. The chain couples TRBV27 to TRBJ2-1; TRBD2 is a possible D gene (6 bases). Trimming shortened V by 7 bases and J by 5 bases, and 12 bases separated the two germline ends. Germline-derived CDR1 and CDR2 are MNHEY and SMNVEV (reference sequence). The CDR3 consists of 13 residues.

The rearrangement links TRBV20-1 to TRBJ1-4, with D maybe TRBD1 (5 bases). This CDR3 region has 12 residues. Germline-derived CDR1 and CDR2 are DFQATT and SNEGSKA (reference sequence). The V end lost 3 bases, the J end lost 8 bases, and 10 bases lay between the germline ends. The CDR3 spells CSARGRGEKLFF. The CDR3 bases are TGCAGTGCTAGGGGACGTGGGGAAAAACTGTTTTTT.

This clonotype was observed a few times. The chain links TRBV20-1 to TRBJ2-3, with a weak D call TRBD2 (6 bases). This CDR3 region has 15 residues. Trimming removed 1 base from V and 3 bases from J, with 14 bases in between. CDR1 and CDR2 (germline): DFQATT, SNEGSKA (reference sequence). CDR3 nucleotide sequence: TGCAGTGCTAGAGGGGCGACGACTAGGACAGATACGCAGTATTTT. Its translation is CSARGATTRTDTQYF.

The chain couples TRBV29-1 to TRBJ1-1; 7 bases line up with TRBD1. In germline, CDR1 is SQVTM, CDR2 ANQGSEA. The junction had 9 bases not matched to a gene; V was cut back by 7 bases and J by 7 bases. The CDR3 covers 12 residues. The CDR3 loop reads CSGGDRRFEAFF. The DNA for the CDR3 is TGCAGCGGTGGGGACAGAAGATTTGAAGCTTTCTTT. Supplemented by reference TRBV29-1 and TRBJ1-1, the full variable domain reads SAVISQKPSRDICQRGTSLTIQCQVDSQVTMMFWYRQQPGQSLTLIATANQGSEATYESGFVIDKFPISRPNLTFSTLTVSNMSPEDSSIYLCSGGDRRFEAFFGQGTRLTVV.

This clonotype was seen repeatedly, ten times or more. This sequence joins TRBV5-6 and TRBJ1-1, with no clear D. Between the trimmed V and J ends, which lost 0 bases and 4 bases, there was a span of 10 bases. This CDR3 has 14 residues. Germline values: CDR1 SGHDT, CDR2 YYEEEE. CDR3 amino acids: CASSLVSGVTEAFF. The CDR3 nucleotides read TGTGCCAGCAGCTTGGTGTCAGGTGTCACTGAAGCTTTCTTT.

This clonotype showed up just a few times. The junction departs from the called germline gene at one end, perhaps through a read error. The chain recombines TRBV5-1 with TRBJ2-6, with unresolved D. CDR1 and CDR2 from the germline V gene are SGHRS and YFSETQ. This CDR3 contains 14 residues. The DNA of the CDR3 is TGTGCCAGCAGTCGGGTCTCTGGGGCCAACGTCCTGACTTTC. Its protein is CASSRVSGANVLTF.

Details on this clonotype: The germline gene is not matched at one end of the junction; a read error may be the cause. The chain carries TRBV28 and TRBJ1-5; D is perhaps TRBD1 (5 bases). Germline-derived CDR1 and CDR2 are MDHEN and SYDVKM. This CDR3 has 14 amino acids. CDR3 nucleotide sequence: TGTGCCAGCAGTTTACCCCAGGGCAATCGGCCCCAGCATTTT. As protein: CASSLPQGNRPQHF.

This clonotype has only a few counts. This sequence joins TRBV24-1 and TRBJ2-3; 10 nucleotides align to TRBD1. CDR1 is KGHDR and CDR2 is SFDVKD in the germline V gene. The CDR3 sequence is 15 residues long. The V gene end was trimmed by 3 bases and the J gene end by 3 bases; junction bases not matched to a gene: 2. The DNA of the CDR3 is TGTGCCACCAGTGATCGGGACAGGGGAACAGATACGCAGTATTTT. It codes for CATSDRDRGTDTQYF.

There are a few counts of this clonotype. The CDR3 region has the DNA TGCAGCGCCAAATCGACAGGTGAAGCTTTCTTT. Protein: CSAKSTGEAFF. V gene TRBV29-1 combines with J gene TRBJ1-1; TRBD1 is a possible D gene (6 bases). Trimming took 7 bases from V and 7 from J, leaving 13 bases between them. Germline lookup yields CDR1 SQVTM and CDR2 ANQGSEA. This CDR3 has 11 amino acids.

This clonotype was seen a handful of times. V and J are TRBV20-1 and TRBJ2-5, with 8 bases identical to TRBD1. The J call may be in error: the DNA end matches TRBJ2-1 better. Germline V gene data show CDR1 as DFQATT and CDR2 as SNEGSKA (reference sequence). There are 16 residues in the CDR3. CDR3 loop: CSARESGQGISNEQFF. In nucleotides, the CDR3 is TGCAGTGCTAGAGAATCTGGACAGGGTATCTCCAATGAGCAGTTCTTC.

This chain uses TRBV20-1 with TRBJ1-5; D gene unclear. The CDR3 sequence is 14 residues long. The germline V gene has CDR1 DFQATT and CDR2 SNEGSKA (reference sequence). V was pared by 3 bases and J by 11 bases, with 20 bases between. Here the CDR3 DNA reads TGCAGTGCTAGCCCGCTCAGGACGGTACAGTCCCAGCATTTT. Its translation: CSASPLRTVQSQHF.

The chain links TRBV18 to TRBJ1-2; D unresolved. The V end lost 3 bases, the J end lost 0 bases, and 11 bases lay between the germline ends. The CDR3 sequence is 15 residues long. The germline CDR1 and CDR2 sequences are KGHSH and LQKENI. The CDR3 protein is CASSPQAEANYGYTF. Here the CDR3 DNA reads TGTGCCAGCTCACCTCAGGCGGAAGCTAACTATGGCTACACCTTC.

The J gene is TRBJ1-1, the V gene TRBV7-2; 7 nucleotides align to TRBD1. Germline loops: CDR1 SGHTA, CDR2 FQGNSA. Trimming at V came to 2 bases and at J to 0 bases, leaving 9 bases not matched to a gene. CDR3 size: 17 residues. Here the CDR3 DNA reads TGTGCCAGCAGCTTATTCGGCCAGGGGGGCTTGAACACTGAAGCTTTCTTT. Encoded protein: CASSLFGQGGLNTEAFF.